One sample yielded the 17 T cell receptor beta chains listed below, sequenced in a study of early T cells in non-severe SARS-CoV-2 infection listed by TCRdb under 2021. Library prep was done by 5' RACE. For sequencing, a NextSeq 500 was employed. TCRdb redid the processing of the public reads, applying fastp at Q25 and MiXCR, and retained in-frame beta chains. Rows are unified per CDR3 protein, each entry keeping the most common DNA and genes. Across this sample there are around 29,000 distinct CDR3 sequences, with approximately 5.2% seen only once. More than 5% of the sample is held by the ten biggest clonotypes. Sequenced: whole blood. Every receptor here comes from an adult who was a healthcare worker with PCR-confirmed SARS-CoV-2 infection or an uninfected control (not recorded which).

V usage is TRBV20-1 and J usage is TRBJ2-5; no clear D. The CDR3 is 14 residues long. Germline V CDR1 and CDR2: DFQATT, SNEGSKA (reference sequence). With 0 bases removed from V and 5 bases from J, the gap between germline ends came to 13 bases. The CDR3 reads CSARDEDHTETQYF. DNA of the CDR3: TGCAGTGCTAGAGATGAGGACCACACCGAGACCCAGTACTTC.

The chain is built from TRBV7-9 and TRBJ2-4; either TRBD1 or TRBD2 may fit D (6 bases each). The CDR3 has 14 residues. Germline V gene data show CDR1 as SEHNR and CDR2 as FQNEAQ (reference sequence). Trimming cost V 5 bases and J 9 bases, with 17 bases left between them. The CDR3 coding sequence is TGTGCCAGCAGCGTGGGGGGCGCCAATGGCATTCAGTACTTC. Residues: CASSVGGANGIQYF. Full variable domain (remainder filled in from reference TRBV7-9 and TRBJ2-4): DTGVSQNPRHKITKRGQNVTFRCDPISEHNRLYWYRQTLGQGPEFLTYFQNEAQLEKSRLLSDRFSAERPKGSFSTLEIQRTEQGDSAMYLCASSVGGANGIQYFGAGTRLSVL.

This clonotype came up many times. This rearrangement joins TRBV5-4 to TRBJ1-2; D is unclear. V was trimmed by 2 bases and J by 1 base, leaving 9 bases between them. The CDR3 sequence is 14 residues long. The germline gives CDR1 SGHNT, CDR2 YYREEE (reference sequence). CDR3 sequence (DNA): TGTGCCAGCAGCTTCCAGATAAATAACTATGGCTACACCTTC. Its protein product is CASSFQINNYGYTF.

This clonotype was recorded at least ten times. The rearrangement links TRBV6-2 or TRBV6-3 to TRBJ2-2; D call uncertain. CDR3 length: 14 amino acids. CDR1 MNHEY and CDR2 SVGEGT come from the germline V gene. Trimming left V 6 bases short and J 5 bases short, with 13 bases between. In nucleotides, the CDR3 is TGTGCCAGCAGCCTACAACTAACGACCGGGGAGCTGTTTTTT. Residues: CASSLQLTTGELFF.

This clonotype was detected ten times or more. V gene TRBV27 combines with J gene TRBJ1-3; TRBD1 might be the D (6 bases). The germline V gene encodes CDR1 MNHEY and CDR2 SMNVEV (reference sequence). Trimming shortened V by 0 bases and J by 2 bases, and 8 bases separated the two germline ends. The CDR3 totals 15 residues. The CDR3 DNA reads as TGTGCCAGCAGTTTATCGGAGGGGGCTGGAAACACCATATATTTT. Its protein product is CASSLSEGAGNTIYF.

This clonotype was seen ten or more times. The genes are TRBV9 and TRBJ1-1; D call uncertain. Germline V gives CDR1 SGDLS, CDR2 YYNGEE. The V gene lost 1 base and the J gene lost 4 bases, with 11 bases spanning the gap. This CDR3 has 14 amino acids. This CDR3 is CASSVLGSGTEAFF. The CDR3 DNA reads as TGTGCCAGCAGCGTACTGGGGTCTGGCACTGAAGCTTTCTTT.

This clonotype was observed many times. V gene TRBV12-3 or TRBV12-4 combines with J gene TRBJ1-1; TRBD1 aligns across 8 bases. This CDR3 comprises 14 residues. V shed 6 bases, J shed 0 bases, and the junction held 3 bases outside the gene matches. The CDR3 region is CASRWTGMNTEAFF. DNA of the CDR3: TGTGCCAGCAGGTGGACAGGGATGAACACTGAAGCTTTCTTT.

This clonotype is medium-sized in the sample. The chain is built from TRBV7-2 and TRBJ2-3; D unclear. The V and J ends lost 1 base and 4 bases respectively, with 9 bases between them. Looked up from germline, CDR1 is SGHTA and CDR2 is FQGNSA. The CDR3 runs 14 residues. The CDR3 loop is CASSLGLQADTQYF. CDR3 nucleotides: TGTGCCAGCAGCTTAGGTTTGCAAGCAGATACGCAGTATTTT.

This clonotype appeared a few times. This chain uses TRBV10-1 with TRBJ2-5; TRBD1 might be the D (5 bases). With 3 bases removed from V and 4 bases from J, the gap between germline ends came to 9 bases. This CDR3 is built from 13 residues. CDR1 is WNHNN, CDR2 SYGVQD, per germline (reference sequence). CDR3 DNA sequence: TGCGCCAGCAGTGATAGCACAGGAGAGACCCAGTACTTC. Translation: CASSDSTGETQYF.

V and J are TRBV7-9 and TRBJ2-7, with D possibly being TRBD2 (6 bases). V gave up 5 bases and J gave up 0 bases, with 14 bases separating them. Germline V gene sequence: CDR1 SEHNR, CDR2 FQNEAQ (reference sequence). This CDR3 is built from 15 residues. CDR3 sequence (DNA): TGTGCCAGCAGCCTCCTAGGGACTGGCTCCTACGAGCAGTACTTC. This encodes CASSLLGTGSYEQYF.

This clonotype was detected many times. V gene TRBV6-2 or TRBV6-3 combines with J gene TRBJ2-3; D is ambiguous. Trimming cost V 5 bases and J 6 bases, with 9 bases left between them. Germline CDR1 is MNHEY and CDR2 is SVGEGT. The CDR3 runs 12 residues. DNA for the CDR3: TGTGCCAGCAGTGAAACCGTGGATACGCAGTATTTT. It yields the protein CASSETVDTQYF.

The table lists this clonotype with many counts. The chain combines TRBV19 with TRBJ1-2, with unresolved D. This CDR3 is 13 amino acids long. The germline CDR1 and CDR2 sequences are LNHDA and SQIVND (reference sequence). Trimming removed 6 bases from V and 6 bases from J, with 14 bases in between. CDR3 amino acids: CASRPGSGNGYTF. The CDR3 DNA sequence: TGTGCCAGTAGGCCCGGGTCGGGGAATGGCTACACCTTC.

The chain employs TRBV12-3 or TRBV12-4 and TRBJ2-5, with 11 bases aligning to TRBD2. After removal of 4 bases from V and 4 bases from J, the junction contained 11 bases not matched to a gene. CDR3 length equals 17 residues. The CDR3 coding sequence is TGTGCCAGCAGTTCTCTTAGCGGGGGGGCAGTAAGAGAGACCCAGTACTTC. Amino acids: CASSSLSGGAVRETQYF.

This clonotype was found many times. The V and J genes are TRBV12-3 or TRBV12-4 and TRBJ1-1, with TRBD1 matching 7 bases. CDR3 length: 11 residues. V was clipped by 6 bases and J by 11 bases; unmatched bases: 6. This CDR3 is CASRLQGQAFF. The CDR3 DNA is TGTGCCAGCAGGCTACAGGGGCAGGCTTTCTTT.

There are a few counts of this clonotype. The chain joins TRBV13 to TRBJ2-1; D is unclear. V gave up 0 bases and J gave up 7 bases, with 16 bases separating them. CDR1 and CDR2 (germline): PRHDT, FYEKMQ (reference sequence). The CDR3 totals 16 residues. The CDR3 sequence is CASSLGAWTSINEQFF. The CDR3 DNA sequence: TGTGCCAGCAGCTTAGGGGCGTGGACGAGCATTAATGAGCAGTTCTTC.

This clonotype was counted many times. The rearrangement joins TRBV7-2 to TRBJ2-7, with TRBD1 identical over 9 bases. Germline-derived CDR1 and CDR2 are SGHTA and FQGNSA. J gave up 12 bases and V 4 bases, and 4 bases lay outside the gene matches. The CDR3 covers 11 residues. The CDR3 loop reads CASSSGQGPYF. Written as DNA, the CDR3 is TGTGCCAGCAGCTCCGGACAGGGGCCGTACTTC. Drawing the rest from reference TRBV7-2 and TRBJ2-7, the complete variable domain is GAGVSQSPSNKVTEKGKDVELRCDPISGHTALYWYRQSLGQGLEFLIYFQGNSAPDKSGLPSDRFSAERTGGSVSTLTIQRTQQEDSAVYLCASSSGQGPYFGPGTRLTVT.

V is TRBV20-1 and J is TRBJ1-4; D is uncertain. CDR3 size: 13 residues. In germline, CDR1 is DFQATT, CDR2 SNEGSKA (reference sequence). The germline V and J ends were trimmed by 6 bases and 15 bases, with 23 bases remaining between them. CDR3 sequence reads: CSANSGSSGSVFF. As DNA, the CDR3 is TGCAGTGCAAACAGTGGGTCTTCGGGATCGGTGTTTTTT.